This T cell receptor (beta chain) appears in the sequencing data of a study of blood T cell repertoires in COVID-19. Study in general: The samples span acute and convalescent COVID-19 from the United States, Italy and Spain. In each case, the material was cDNA or gDNA derived from T cells, B-cell-depleted T cells, or PBMCs.

This clone was observed a handful of times. Authors' analysis steps: Reference gene primer amplification in the assay estimated nucleated cell counts. The table came from immunoSEQ multiplex PCR; TCRdb's copy has only in-frame clones and leaves some out. The V and J calls and clone size are taken from that table; D and trimming were inferred from the DNA. The table includes 25,000 to 30,000 clones, approximately 81% detected once. Germline V gene data show CDR1 as MNHEY and CDR2 as SVGAGI. J gave up 4 bases and V 7 bases, and 10 bases lay outside the gene matches. This CDR3 has 15 residues. Sequenced material: peripheral blood. The clonotype comes from a woman aged 55-69 years with acute or convalescent COVID-19. This chain connects TRBV6-5 to TRBJ2-5; TRBD2 matches at 9 bases. The CDR3 DNA reads as TGTGCCAGCATCTTAGCGGGGGTGCCACGAGAGACCCAGTACTTC. It codes for CASILAGVPRETQYF.